These T cell receptor beta chains were read from a single sample in a study of CD8 T cells in ankylosing spondylitis. TCRdb itself ran the 5' RACE reads through MiXCR, one entry per CDR3 protein. The data show about 440,000 distinct CDR3 sequences, approximately 17% seen once. Sequenced input: blood, either unsorted or a sorted T cell fraction (not recorded which). All receptors derive from a male donor with ankylosing spondylitis. Both conserved end residues are trimmed from each CDR3.

TRBV7-2,TRBJ1-1,11,ASSTHALTEAF
TRBV10-3,TRBJ1-1,12,AISPLSGNTEAF
TRBV9,TRBJ1-6,12,ASSGRQANSPLH
TRBV4-3,TRBJ1-5,12,ASSRGTGAQPQH
TRBV6-2/TRBV6-3,TRBJ1-2,13,ASSYLGRKSYGYT
TRBV20-1,TRBJ1-4,11,SARGQGSEKLF
TRBV9,TRBJ1-5,12,ASSVEGGNQPQH
TRBV5-1,TRBJ2-7,12,ASSLGDSALEQY
TRBV7-9,TRBJ2-5,10,ASSSTRETQY
TRBV27,TRBJ1-4,13,ASSPFRALNEKLF
TRBV3-1,TRBJ2-7,10,ASSQSSGEQY
TRBV5-4,TRBJ2-7,12,ASSLRDAQYEQY
TRBV29-1,TRBJ1-1,8,SVAVAEAF
TRBV10-3,TRBJ2-1,15,AISESMGNPPYNEQF
TRBV12-3/TRBV12-4,TRBJ1-2,13,ASSKTQTGDYGYT
TRBV18,TRBJ2-7,12,ASSPGPYSYEQY
TRBV12-3/TRBV12-4,TRBJ2-3,13,ASRRQGASTDTQY
TRBV2,TRBJ2-6,12,ASRKGSGANVLT
TRBV7-9,TRBJ1-4,13,ASSKGEGTNEKLF
TRBV3-1,TRBJ2-6,15,ASSQLAGGLGANVLT
TRBV27,TRBJ1-5,12,ASRRTGGAQPQH
TRBV3-1,TRBJ2-3,15,ASSQDLSVTSWDTQY
TRBV28,TRBJ1-3,14,ASSREGTVAGNTIY
TRBV5-1,TRBJ1-5,13,ASSPLGQGSQPQH
TRBV12-3/TRBV12-4,TRBJ2-3,13,ATRRAGPLGDTQY
TRBV11-3,TRBJ2-5,14,ASSPSWGTDQETQY
TRBV5-1,TRBJ2-3,13,ASSLVGEVPDTQY
TRBV10-3,TRBJ2-1,17,AISLLAGFTRSSYNEQF
TRBV7-2,TRBJ2-1,13,ASSLGPPSYNEQF
TRBV6-1,TRBJ1-5,13,ASRPDRGFNQPQH
TRBV19,TRBJ1-2,12,ASTALRANYGYT
TRBV7-2,TRBJ2-2,14,ASSSLAGLNTGELF
TRBV15,TRBJ2-5,14,ATSNSHNRNQETQY
TRBV30,TRBJ2-1,10,AWLGGYNEQF
TRBV30,TRBJ1-2,9,AWSVDYGYT
TRBV5-5,TRBJ2-3,13,ASSRLAGAFGTQY
TRBV6-1,TRBJ2-1,13,ASRTSGGNYNEQF
TRBV7-2,TRBJ1-5,14,ASSLGVGRIYQPQH
TRBV6-2/TRBV6-3,TRBJ2-7,12,ASTRTSGAYEQY
TRBV4-3,TRBJ1-2,13,ASSFGVRANYGYT
TRBV5-1,TRBJ2-1,14,ASSLADGTGSNEQF
TRBV5-5,TRBJ1-5,11,ASSHTAEQPQH
TRBV6-1,TRBJ2-7,9,ASYAFYGQY
TRBV4-3,TRBJ2-2,16,ASSQELPVGTNTGELF
TRBV5-1,TRBJ1-1,14,ASRPSTGTLNTEAF
TRBV3-1,TRBJ2-2,12,ASSHEVLTGELF
TRBV20-1,TRBJ2-5,14,SARVLRGTEQETQY
TRBV6-1,TRBJ1-2,9,ASSEGGSDT
TRBV20-1,TRBJ2-5,13,SAPSERGGRETQY
TRBV12-3/TRBV12-4,TRBJ1-5,12,ASSWRGANQPQH
TRBV20-1,TRBJ2-2,12,SAKGGVNTGELF
TRBV3-1,TRBJ1-3,13,ASSQGASSGNTIY
TRBV12-3/TRBV12-4,TRBJ2-3,13,ASSSSGGGADTQY
TRBV5-1,TRBJ1-1,11,ASSYGTTNEAF